The 14 T cell receptor beta chains reported below all come from one sample, sequenced in a study of cytomegalovirus exposure and HLA in healthy donors. This PCR relied on a set of 60 Vbeta primers and 13 Jbeta primers. The assay was immunoSEQ multiplex PCR, and TCRdb's table has in-frame clones only and misses some. The sample has 150,000 to 200,000 clones, approximately 80% seen once. Sequenced material: PBMCs. The receptors stem from a woman between 25 and 40 years old in good health and CMV-seropositive.

J is TRBJ2-7 and V is TRBV5-1; 8 positions match TRBD1. There are 14 residues in the CDR3. Germline CDR1 is SGHRS and CDR2 is YFSETQ. The V and J ends lost 4 bases and 3 bases, in that order; junction bases with no gene match: 6. The DNA for the CDR3 is TGCGCCAGCAGCCCACGGGACAGGAACTACGAGCAGTACTTC. It yields the protein CASSPRDRNYEQYF.

CDR3 in amino acids: CATSRGDSDARAFF. CDR3 sequence (DNA): TGTGCCACCAGCAGAGGGGACAGTGACGCCCGGGCTTTCTTT. This chain joins TRBV15 and TRBJ1-1; 7 bases match TRBD1. The CDR3 covers 14 residues. J lost 11 bases, V lost 1 base, and 10 bases had no gene match. The germline V gene encodes CDR1 LNHNV and CDR2 YYDKDF (reference sequence).

With respect to this clone: At one end the junction does not follow the germline gene, possibly because of a read error. This sequence joins TRBV2 and TRBJ2-7, with 12 bases lining up with TRBD1. Germline-derived CDR1 and CDR2 are SNHLY and FYNNEI. The CDR3 totals 23 residues. CDR3 in amino acids: CASSIPGQGAPTDAGSGAYGQYF. The DNA for the CDR3 is TGTGCCAGCAGTATACCGGGACAGGGGGCACCGACCGATGCTGGAAGCGGGGCTTACGGGCAGTACTTC.

The J gene is TRBJ2-1, the V gene TRBV5-6; D ambiguous. This CDR3 is built from 13 residues. Germline CDR1 and CDR2: SGHDT and YYEEEE. Trimming shortened V by 3 bases and J by 3 bases, and 7 bases separated the two germline ends. The chain's CDR3 is CASSSSGYNEQFF. The CDR3 nucleotides read TGTGCCAGCAGCTCCTCAGGCTACAATGAGCAGTTCTTC.

The chain has TRBV6-1 and TRBJ1-5, with D maybe TRBD1 (6 bases). This CDR3 is 14 amino acids long. Trimming stripped 6 bases from V and 3 bases from J, with 12 bases between. Germline V gives CDR1 MNHNS, CDR2 SASEGT. The CDR3 DNA follows: TGTGCCAGCAGCAGGACAGTAACCAATCAGCCCCAGCATTTT. It specifies CASSRTVTNQPQHF.

The chain joins TRBV5-4 to TRBJ1-4; TRBD1 matches 7 bases. The V segment lost 3 bases and the J segment 5 bases; nucleotides outside the gene matches: 4. Germline V gene lookup returns CDR1 SGHNT and CDR2 YYREEE (reference sequence). The CDR3 totals 14 residues. CDR3 in amino acids: CASSSGQINEKLFF. CDR3 in DNA: TGTGCCAGCAGCTCGGGACAGATCAATGAAAAACTGTTTTTT. The variable domain in full, with the rest retrieved from reference TRBV5-4 and TRBJ1-4, is ETGVTQSPTHLIKTRGQQVTLRCSSQSGHNTVSWYQQALGQGPQFIFQYYREEENGRGNFPPRFSGLQFPNYSSELNVNALELDDSALYLCASSSGQINEKLFFGSGTQLSVL.

The rearrangement links TRBV6-5 to TRBJ2-7; 7 bases line up with TRBD1. J was trimmed by 3 bases and V by 6 bases; bases with no gene match: 2. The CDR3 spans 12 residues. The germline CDR1 and CDR2 sequences are MNHEY and SVGAGI. The CDR3 loop reads CASSWTGYEQYF. The CDR3 DNA sequence: TGTGCCAGCAGCTGGACAGGCTACGAGCAGTACTTC.

This clone has just one count. The rearrangement uses TRBV2 and TRBJ2-7, with 9 nucleotides matching TRBD2. The ends lost 4 bases at V and 2 bases at J; junction bases unmatched: 3. The CDR3 sequence is 14 residues long. In germline, CDR1 is SNHLY, CDR2 FYNNEI. The CDR3 region has the DNA TGTGCCAGCAGTGGGCGGGGGGGTCCCTACGAGCAGTACTTC. Translation: CASSGRGGPYEQYF.

J is TRBJ1-5 and V is TRBV2; the D gene is possibly TRBD1 (5 bases). The CDR3 has 14 residues. Germline V gene data show CDR1 as SNHLY and CDR2 as FYNNEI. Deletions cut 1 base from V and 4 bases from J, with 8 bases between. CDR3 residues: CASSEGAGNQPQHF. The CDR3 DNA reads as TGTGCCAGCAGTGAAGGGGCAGGGAATCAGCCCCAGCATTTT.

This chain uses TRBV7-2 with TRBJ2-2; 7 bases match TRBD1. This CDR3 has 16 residues. The V gene end was trimmed by 2 bases and the J gene end by 4 bases; junction bases not matched to a gene: 7. Per the germline V gene, CDR1 is SGHTA and CDR2 is FQGNSA. CDR3 sequence reads: CASSLRDRTFTGELFF. CDR3 sequence (DNA): TGTGCCAGCAGCTTAAGGGACAGAACTTTCACCGGGGAGCTGTTTTTT.

This chain links TRBV7-8 with TRBJ2-1, with unresolved D. In germline, CDR1 is SGHVS, CDR2 FQNEAQ. Trimming removed 1 base at V and 7 bases at J, with 11 bases between. This CDR3 contains 14 residues. CDR3 in amino acids: CASSLVSSINEQFF. The CDR3 region has the DNA TGTGCCAGCAGCTTAGTTTCTAGTATAAATGAGCAGTTCTTC.

This chain links TRBV1 with TRBJ1-5; no check of the table's D call, TRBD1, against the DNA was made. TRBV1 represents a pseudogene. This CDR3 is built from 18 residues. The CDR3 DNA reads as TGCACCAGCAGCACAGGGGAGGACGAATTCCTTAGCAATCAGCCCCAGCATTTT. Its protein is CTSSTGEDEFLSNQPQHF.

This chain joins TRBV10-3 and TRBJ2-3; D ambiguous. Germline CDR1 reads ENHRY; CDR2 reads SYGVKD. Trimming stripped 0 bases from V and 0 bases from J, with 4 bases between. CDR3 length: 14 residues. This CDR3 is CAISESLSTDTQYF. In DNA, the CDR3 is TGTGCCATCAGTGAGTCGCTAAGCACAGATACGCAGTATTTT.

This chain joins TRBV18 and TRBJ1-2; D is unclear. The CDR3 sequence is 12 residues long. V dropped 0 bases and J dropped 14 bases, with 13 bases sitting between them. Germline values: CDR1 KGHSH, CDR2 LQKENI. CDR3 protein: CASSPPPSPLTF. CDR3 coding DNA: TGTGCCAGCTCACCACCCCCGAGTCCCCTTACCTTC.